This TCR beta chain originates from a study of blood T cell repertoires in COVID-19. This table comes from immunoSEQ multiplex PCR, and its TCRdb copy is limited to in-frame clones, with some not included. Here the sample spans approximately 280,000 clones, approximately 90% being singletons. There are 14 residues in the CDR3. The germline CDR1 and CDR2 sequences are SGHVS and FNYEAQ. V was pared by 0 bases and J by 1 base, with 6 bases between. The chain carries TRBV7-6 and TRBJ1-1; D gene uncertain. The sample comprised peripheral blood. The TCR comes from a middle-aged man with acute or convalescent COVID-19. This CDR3 reads CASSLAGRNTEAFF. CDR3 nucleotides: TGTGCCAGCAGCTTAGCGGGGAGGAACACTGAAGCTTTCTTT.